This section outlines one TCR beta chain sequence together with its context. No antigen is known for it. Per-nucleotide qualities are absent, and no much larger clonotype sits a single base away. In total, 500 to 700 healthy bone marrow donors made up the cohort. Cohort members were all nominally healthy when sampled, although unrecorded immune exposures were likely present. The donor tested CMV seronegative, placing the donor among the roughly 340 seronegative members of the cohort. Each donor provided a peripheral blood sample, and peripheral blood mononuclear cells were used for TCR beta sequencing. Genomic DNA extraction from the blood cell samples was performed with the Qiagen DNeasy Blood Extraction Kit. This entry is derived from a study of cytomegalovirus exposure and HLA in healthy donors (dated by TCRdb to about 2017). With regard to the full study: An earlier analysis of approximately 550 of the donors reported more than 250 Gb of sequence data and around 110 million unique TCR beta sequences from approximately 180 million T cells. Using immunosequencing, the study profiled T cell repertoires from roughly 650 subjects and related those repertoires to cytomegalovirus serostatus. An early release covering roughly 640 HLA-typed donors comprised about 300 gigabases of sequencing data and 85 million to 100 million unique TCR sequences. All discovery cohort repertoires had been generated using a single sequencing platform. To predict cytomegalovirus infection status, the study combined high-throughput TCR immunosequencing, statistical association of individual TCRs with disease status, and machine learning. Both class I and class II loci were covered by HLA typing, at four-digit resolution. The number of donors typed differed by locus, with roughly 629-640 for A, B, C, DRB1 and DQB1, 522 for DQA1, about 610 for DPA1, and 450 to 480 for DPB1. The study aimed to test whether signatures of past pathogen exposure could be identified by cataloging public T cell receptors. To study patterns of TCR occurrence, a later analysis re-analyzed previously published TCR beta repertoires from 500 to 850 donors and added high-resolution HLA genotyping. Among 398 genotyped donors of the cohort, an average of approximately 220,000 unique TCR beta nucleotide sequences was sequenced per donor, of which roughly 17% were non-productive. In addition to the first cohort of 666 subjects, a separate validation cohort of 130 or so different subjects was used. In the later analysis, no new phenotypic data were used to find candidate immune exposures; instead, reliance was placed on TCR beta sequences and their occurrence across donors. An earlier analysis of some 500 of the donors used high-throughput TCR beta sequencing to judge whether each TCR beta V gene segment behaved as functional or pseudogenic. Roughly five DR-DQ haplotypes were handled as single units for association and clustering because linkage in the cohort was strong. Among the roughly 400 genotyped donors, around 81% belonged to the genetic ancestry cluster associated with self-reported Caucasian donors. A later genetic analysis took genome-wide SNP genotypes for about 65% of the 666 donors and used that subset as a discovery cohort. Alongside the repertoire data, information on donor age, sex, ethnicity and CMV serostatus was compiled. The paper as a whole reports these results and caveats: The sequencing pipeline was judged likely to have produced a cluster of highly shared sequence variants as a technical artifact. The only immune exposure information available for the cohort was CMV serostatus. Assigning TCR associations to individual alleles was difficult when HLA alleles, especially DR and DQ, strongly co-occurred. Specific HLA alleles were associated with 15,000 to 20,000 TCR beta sequences at a false discovery rate of 0.05 in a later analysis. The study listed around 160 TCR beta chains as associated with cytomegalovirus. Several of the top co-occurrence clusters appeared to be linked to parvovirus B19, influenza, CMV and Epstein-Barr virus, according to a later analysis. A later analysis found that TCR association rates varied across HLA loci, with DRB1 alleles showing the most associated TCRs and HLA-C alleles the fewest. According to a later analysis, most CMV-associated TCR beta chains appeared to be HLA-restricted, and the HLA associations seemed to be driven largely by CMV exposure. Most TCR sequences were seen in very few donors, while some public TCRs were found in many individuals. Roughly uniform sequencing depth across donors was assumed in presence/absence analyses, although this assumption may not hold. Because HLA typing was missing for some donors at each locus, association tests included only the typed subset. A further reported finding was that TCR beta sequences accurately predicted the HLA-A and HLA-B alleles for most subjects in the first cohort. The authors suggested that the approach could potentially be extended to other disease states and immunological phenotypes. Because counts were too low, about 18 rarely observed V segments, including chromosome 9 orphons, were excluded from the earlier analysis of around 640 of the donors. Compared with the roughly 670-donor mean, donors in an Asian-associated ancestry cluster had fewer N-insertions in productive TCRs, according to a later genetic analysis. In an earlier analysis of around 600 of the donors, most TCR beta V segments were observed in productive rearrangements about 90% or about 30% of the time, broadly matching IMGT annotations. In both the original and validation cohorts, the classifier was reported to diagnose cytomegalovirus status with high specificity and sensitivity. Correlated functional status among segregating V segments might be attributable to linkage disequilibrium, but an unknown experimental factor could not be ruled out. In vitro tests confirmed that a few of the cytomegalovirus-associated TCR beta chains recognize cytomegalovirus antigens. The cohort was sequenced for TCR beta chains only, and without alpha or paired-chain data the features that could be detected were limited. Some IMGT-functional V segments, including TRBV6-2 and TRBV6-3, could not be told apart with the 87-base-pair reads, so those segments were excluded. In a later analysis, HLA-associated TCR beta chains showed more clonal expansion and lower generation probabilities than non-associated chains that were equally common. An association between a missense DCLRE1C variant and V-gene and J-gene trimming of TCR beta chains was found in a later genetic analysis and replicated in an independent cohort.

Trimming costs V 0 bases and J 8 bases, and their ends lie 10 bases apart. For CDR1 and CDR2, the germline V gene lists MGHRA and YSYEKL. Spanning cysteine to phenylalanine, the CDR3 consists of 13 amino acids. Just CDR3 DNA is preserved here, 39 bases in frame from base 1. The library was obtained by the immunoSEQ multiplex PCR assay. A mixture of 60 forward primers for TCR Vbeta segments and 13 reverse primers for TCR Jbeta segments was used in the multiplex PCR. A multiplex PCR assay on genomic DNA amplified the CDR3 region of rearranged TCR beta genes. Amplified TCR beta libraries were sequenced as 87-base-pair reads on the Illumina HiSeq System. Per the authors' processing: Across the 666 repertoires, a later analysis counted 78 million or so unique TCR beta chains, roughly 11 million of which were shared by at least two donors. Raw reads were error-corrected and collapsed into unique sequences by a nearest-neighbor algorithm in which closely related sequences were merged to remove PCR and sequencing errors. CDR3 sequences were aligned to IMGT reference sequences to assign V, D and J gene segments. For a sequence to be retained, at least a six-nucleotide match to both a V gene segment and a J gene segment was required. Rearrangements were classified as productive when the CDR3 lacked stop codons and remained in frame with V and J, and all other rearrangements were classified as non-productive. CDR3 was defined according to IMGT convention as the region running from the second conserved V-encoded cysteine to the conserved J-encoded phenylalanine. The earlier analysis of some 550 of the donors excluded any sequence lacking an unambiguous match to a single V gene segment. In an earlier analysis of some 590 of the donors, a V segment was called functional when productive rearrangements were above 56.7%, and segregating when the standard deviation between donors exceeded 5%. A statistical classification framework was built to diagnose cytomegalovirus status from the catalog of TCR beta chain sequences. In a later analysis, V and J genes were assigned by comparing TCR nucleotide sequences against IMGT/GENE-DB human TR gene sequences. A later analysis assigned CDR3 sequences and most-parsimonious VDJ recombination scenarios with the TCRdist pipeline. In a later analysis, each TCR beta chain was defined by its CDR3 amino acid sequence together with its V-gene family, and reads without a unique V-gene family were excluded. A later analysis removed 500 to 600 highly shared, low-generation-probability nucleotide sequences to deal with suspected cross-contamination and a sequencing artifact. In a later analysis, a clonal expansion index for each public chain was calculated from normalized within-repertoire ranks of inferred template counts. In a later analysis, generation probabilities were computed with a VDJ recombination model fitted to out-of-frame rearrangements, and the resulting probabilities were checked against IGoR. In a later analysis, hypergeometric tests were used to score TCR-TCR, TCR-HLA and TCR-CMV co-occurrence, with a repertoire-size bias correction applied to TCR pairs. To estimate false discovery rates, a later analysis permuted the HLA or CMV assignments 20 times. In a later analysis, co-occurring TCRs were grouped using DBSCAN, and TCRdist sequence similarity was added for clustering within HLA-allele-positive subsets. For co-occurrence clustering, repertoires with fewer than 30,000 or more than 120,000 public chains were excluded, along with four or five repertoires with anomalous nucleotide sharing. TCRdb mirrors the immuneACCESS table, restricted to in-frame sequences. Some clones are absent from its copies; in checked studies, under half trace to an unresolved V gene, and the reason for the others is unknown. The V and J calls and the clone size are those of that table, but D and trimming were determined from the DNA. Recorded for this sample are around 150,000 clones; about 76% of them occurred a single time. Of the sample, approximately 1.4% is held by the ten largest clones.

The sequence came from a woman between 40 and 50 years old in good health and CMV-seronegative. Sequencing was performed on PBMCs. The V and J segments used are TRBV4-1 and TRBJ1-1; TRBD1 might be the D gene, on 6 matching bases. The CDR3: CASSQDPGEEAFF. The DNA reads as follows: TGCGCCAGCAGCCAAGATCCAGGGGAGGAAGCTTTCTTT.